The following is a T cell receptor beta chain sequence with its context. These data originate in a study of OX40 agonist ivuxolimab in advanced cancers. Sequencing used immunoSEQ multiplex PCR; TCRdb keeps in-frame clones, though not all of them. The profile covers approximately 62,000 clones, with 90% to 95% appearing a single time and 13% taken by the ten largest. Germline CDR1 is LNHNV and CDR2 is YYDKDF (reference sequence). V lost 1 base and J 0 bases, leaving 4 bases between the germline ends. This CDR3 is 13 amino acids long. Material: CD4+ or CD8+ T cells sorted from blood, obtained in a trial of the OX40 agonist ivuxolimab. The source is an adult with an advanced solid tumor such as melanoma, head and neck, liver or kidney cancer. The chain carries TRBV15 and TRBJ2-7; D unresolved. DNA for the CDR3: TGTGCCACCAGCAGAGTTGCCTCCTACGAGCAGTACTTC. It yields the protein CATSRVASYEQYF.